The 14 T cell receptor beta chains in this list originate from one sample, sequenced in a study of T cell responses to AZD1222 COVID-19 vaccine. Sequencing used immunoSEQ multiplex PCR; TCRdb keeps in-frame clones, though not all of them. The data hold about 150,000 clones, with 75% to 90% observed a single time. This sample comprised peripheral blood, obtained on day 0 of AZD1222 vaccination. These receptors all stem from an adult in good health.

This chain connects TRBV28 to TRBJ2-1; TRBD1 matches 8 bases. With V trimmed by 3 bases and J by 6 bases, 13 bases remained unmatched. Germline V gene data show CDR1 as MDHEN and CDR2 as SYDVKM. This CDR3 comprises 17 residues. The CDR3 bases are TGTGCCAGCAGTTTGCGACAGGGGCCACGCCTTATCAATGAGCAGTTCTTC. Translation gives CASSLRQGPRLINEQFF.

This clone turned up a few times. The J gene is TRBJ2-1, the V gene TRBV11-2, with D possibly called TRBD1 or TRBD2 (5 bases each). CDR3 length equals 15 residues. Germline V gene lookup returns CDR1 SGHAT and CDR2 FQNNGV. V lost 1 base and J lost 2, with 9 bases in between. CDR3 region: CASSLGLGAYNEQFF. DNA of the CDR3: TGTGCCAGCAGCTTAGGACTGGGGGCCTACAATGAGCAGTTCTTC.

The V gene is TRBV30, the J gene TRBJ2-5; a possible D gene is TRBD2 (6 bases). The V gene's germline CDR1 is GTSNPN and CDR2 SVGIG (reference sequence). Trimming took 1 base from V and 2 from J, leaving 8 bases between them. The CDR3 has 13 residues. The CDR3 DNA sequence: TGTGCCTGGAGTGGGGGACTGCAAGAGACCCAGTACTTC. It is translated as CAWSGGLQETQYF.

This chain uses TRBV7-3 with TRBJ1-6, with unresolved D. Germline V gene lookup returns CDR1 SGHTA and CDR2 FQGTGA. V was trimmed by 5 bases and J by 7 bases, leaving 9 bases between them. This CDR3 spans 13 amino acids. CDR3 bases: TGTGCCAGCAGCCCGAACCTCAATTCACCCCTCCACTTT. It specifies CASSPNLNSPLHF.

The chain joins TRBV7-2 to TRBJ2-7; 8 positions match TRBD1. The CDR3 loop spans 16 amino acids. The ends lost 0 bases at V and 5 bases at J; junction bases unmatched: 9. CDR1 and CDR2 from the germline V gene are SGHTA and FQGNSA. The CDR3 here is CASSLAQTGGTNEQYF. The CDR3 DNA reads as TGTGCCAGCAGCTTAGCCCAAACAGGGGGGACGAACGAGCAGTACTTC.

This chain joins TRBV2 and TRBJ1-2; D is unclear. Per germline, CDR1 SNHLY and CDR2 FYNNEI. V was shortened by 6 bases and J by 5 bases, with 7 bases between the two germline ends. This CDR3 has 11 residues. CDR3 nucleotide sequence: TGTGCCAGCAGGGAATTTTATGGCTACACCTTC. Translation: CASREFYGYTF.

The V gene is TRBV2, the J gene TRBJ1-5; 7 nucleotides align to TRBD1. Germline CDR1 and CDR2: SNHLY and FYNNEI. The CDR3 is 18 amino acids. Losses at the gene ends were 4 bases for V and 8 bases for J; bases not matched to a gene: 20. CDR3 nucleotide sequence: TGTGCCAGCAGTGGCCGTAAGCGGTGGCAGGGGGGGGCAAAGCCCCAGCATTTT. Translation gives CASSGRKRWQGGAKPQHF. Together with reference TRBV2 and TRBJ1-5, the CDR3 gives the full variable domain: EPEVTQTPSHQVTQMGQEVILRCVPISNHLYFYWYRQILGQKVEFLVSFYNNEISEKSEIFDDQFSVERPDGSNFTLKIRSTKLEDSAMYFCASSGRKRWQGGAKPQHFGDGTRLSIL.

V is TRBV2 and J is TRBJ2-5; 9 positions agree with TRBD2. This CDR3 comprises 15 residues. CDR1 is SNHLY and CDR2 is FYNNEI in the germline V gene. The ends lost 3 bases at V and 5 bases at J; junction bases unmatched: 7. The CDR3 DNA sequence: TGTGCCAGCAGTGATGAGCGGGAGGCCACTGAGACCCAGTACTTC. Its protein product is CASSDEREATETQYF.

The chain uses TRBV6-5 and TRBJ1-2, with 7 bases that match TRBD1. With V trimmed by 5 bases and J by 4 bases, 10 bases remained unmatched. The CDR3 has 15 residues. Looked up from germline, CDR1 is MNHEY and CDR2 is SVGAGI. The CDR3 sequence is CASSRQGTGAYGYTF. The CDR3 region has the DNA TGTGCCAGCAGTAGACAGGGAACAGGGGCCTATGGCTACACCTTC.

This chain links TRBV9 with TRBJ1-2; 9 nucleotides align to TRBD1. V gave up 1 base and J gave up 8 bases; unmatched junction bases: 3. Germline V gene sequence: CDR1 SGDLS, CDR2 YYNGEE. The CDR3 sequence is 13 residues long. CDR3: CASSVPGTGGYTF. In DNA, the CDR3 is TGTGCCAGCAGCGTACCTGGGACAGGGGGCTACACCTTC.

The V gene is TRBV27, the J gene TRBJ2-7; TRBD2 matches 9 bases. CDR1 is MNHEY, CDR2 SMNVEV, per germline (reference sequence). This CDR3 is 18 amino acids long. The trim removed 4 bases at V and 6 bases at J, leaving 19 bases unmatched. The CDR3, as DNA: TGTGCCAGCAGTTCCAGGAACCGAGCGGGAGGCGACGTCCTCGAGCAGTACTTC. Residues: CASSSRNRAGGDVLEQYF.

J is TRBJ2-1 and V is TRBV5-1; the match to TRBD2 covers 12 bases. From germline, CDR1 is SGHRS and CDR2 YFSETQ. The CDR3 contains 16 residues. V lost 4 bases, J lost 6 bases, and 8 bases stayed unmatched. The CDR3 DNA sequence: TGCGCCAGCAGCCGCCGACTAGCGGGAGAAGGCAATGAGCAGTTCTTC. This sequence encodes CASSRRLAGEGNEQFF. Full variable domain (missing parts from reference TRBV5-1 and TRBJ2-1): KAGVTQTPRYLIKTRGQQVTLSCSPISGHRSVSWYQQTPGQGLQFLFEYFSETQRNKGNFPGRFSGRQFSNSRSEMNVSTLELGDSALYLCASSRRLAGEGNEQFFGPGTRLTVL.

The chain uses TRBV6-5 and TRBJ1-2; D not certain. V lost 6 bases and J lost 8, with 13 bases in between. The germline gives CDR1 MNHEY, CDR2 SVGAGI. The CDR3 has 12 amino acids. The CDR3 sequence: CASRSSGSGYTF. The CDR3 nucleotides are TGTGCCAGCAGATCGAGCGGGTCGGGCTACACCTTC.

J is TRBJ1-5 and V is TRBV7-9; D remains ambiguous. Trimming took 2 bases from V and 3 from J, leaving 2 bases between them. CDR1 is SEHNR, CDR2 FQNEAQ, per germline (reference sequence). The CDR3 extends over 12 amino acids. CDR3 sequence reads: CASSLLNQPQHF. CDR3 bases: TGTGCCAGCAGCTTACTCAATCAGCCCCAGCATTTT.